The T cell receptor beta chain under discussion was sequenced for a study of cytomegalovirus exposure and HLA in healthy donors. Repertoires were generated with immunoSEQ multiplex PCR, while TCRdb's copy carries only in-frame clones and drops some. This table has 150,000 to 200,000 clones, 86% appearing once. Germline CDR1 SGDLS, CDR2 YYNGEE. The CDR3 sequence is 18 residues long. Between the trimmed V and J ends, which lost 0 bases and 0 bases, there was a span of 16 bases. The TCR sequence derives from a woman younger than 30 in good health and CMV-seronegative. The sample consisted of PBMCs. The chain joins TRBV9 to TRBJ1-3, with D perhaps matching TRBD1 (6 bases). CDR3 in DNA: TGTGCCAGCAGCGTAGTAGGGGCAGGGGAAGTCTCTGGAAACACCATATATTTT. Translated, it gives CASSVVGAGEVSGNTIYF.